These 20 T cell receptor beta chains came from one sample sequenced in a study of cytomegalovirus exposure and HLA in healthy donors. Amplification used 60 Vbeta primers and 13 Jbeta primers. Using immunoSEQ multiplex PCR, the repertoire was profiled, and TCRdb retains in-frame clones only, with some absent. Among approximately 140,000 clones, around 74% were seen once, and the ten largest hold roughly 6.8%. Sequenced sample: PBMCs. The receptors derive from a man between 50 and 59 years old in good health and CMV-seropositive.

The chain employs TRBV2 and TRBJ2-5, with D unresolved. Germline V gene lookup returns CDR1 SNHLY and CDR2 FYNNEI. The CDR3 has 15 residues. Trimming removed 4 bases from V and 2 bases from J, with 14 bases in between. The CDR3 DNA follows: TGTGCCAGCAGTGTGAGGCTGAGGAGTCAAGAGACCCAGTACTTC. Protein product: CASSVRLRSQETQYF.

The gene calls are TRBV11-1 and TRBJ2-5, with 7 bases lining up with TRBD1. The CDR3 runs to 15 residues. CDR1 and CDR2 (germline): SGHAT, FQDESV (reference sequence). V lost 6 bases, J lost 0 bases, and 7 bases stayed unmatched. The CDR3 DNA follows: TGTGCCAGCAGACCCTTAGGGGGCAACCAAGAGACCCAGTACTTC. This encodes CASRPLGGNQETQYF.

The rearrangement joins TRBV6-1 to TRBJ1-2; no definite D call. V was clipped by 7 bases and J by 3 bases, with 18 bases between them. CDR1 and CDR2 (germline): MNHNS, SASEGT. CDR3 length equals 15 residues. The CDR3 loop is CASKKPGRRDYGYTF. The CDR3 nucleotides read TGTGCCAGCAAGAAGCCGGGAAGACGGGACTATGGCTACACCTTC.

The rearrangement links TRBV27 to TRBJ1-2; 7 bases line up with TRBD1. J gave up 3 bases and V 7 bases, and 5 bases lay outside the gene matches. The CDR3 runs to 13 residues. Germline V CDR1 and CDR2: MNHEY, SMNVEV (reference sequence). CDR3 nucleotides: TGTGCCAGCACCGGAACAGGGGACTATGGCTACACCTTC. Translation: CASTGTGDYGYTF.

The CDR3 bases are TGTGCCAGCAGCTTGGCCCAGGGGTCGCATGGCTACACCTTC. Protein product: CASSLAQGSHGYTF. V and J are TRBV5-4 and TRBJ1-2; weak D call: TRBD1 (6 bases). This CDR3 comprises 14 residues. Germline values: CDR1 SGHNT, CDR2 YYREEE (reference sequence). The V end lost 0 bases, the J end lost 6 bases, and 12 bases lay between the germline ends.

The J gene is TRBJ1-3, the V gene TRBV5-5; the match to TRBD1 covers 8 bases. Per the germline V gene, CDR1 is SGHKS and CDR2 is YYEKEE (reference sequence). This CDR3 has 15 amino acids. The junction had 2 bases not matched to a gene; V was cut back by 3 bases and J by 0 bases. The CDR3 nucleotides are TGTGCCAGCAGCTCTACAGGGGGCTCTGGAAACACCATATATTTT. Its translation: CASSSTGGSGNTIYF.

J is TRBJ2-5 and V is TRBV12-5; 7 bases are a match to TRBD2. The V gene's germline CDR1 is LGHNT and CDR2 FRNRAP. The CDR3 is 13 residues long. Unmatched junction bases numbered 3, after V lost 6 bases and J lost 2 bases. This chain's CDR3 is CASGGGIQETQYF. CDR3 nucleotides: TGTGCTAGTGGGGGGGGGATACAAGAGACCCAGTACTTC.

The chain links TRBV11-2 to TRBJ2-5; the match to TRBD1 covers 8 bases. Losses at the gene ends were 5 bases for V and 7 bases for J; bases not matched to a gene: 9. CDR1 is SGHAT and CDR2 is FQNNGV in the germline V gene. The length of the CDR3 is 14 residues. CDR3 amino acids: CASSLGTGPRTQYF. The CDR3 nucleotides read TGTGCCAGCAGCCTTGGGACAGGCCCACGGACCCAGTACTTC.

This chain joins TRBV20-1 and TRBJ2-5; unclear D gene. The J call may be mistaken, given a closer DNA end match to TRBJ2-7. The CDR3 totals 11 residues. Looked up from germline, CDR1 is DFQATT and CDR2 is SNEGSKA (reference sequence). CDR3 sequence: CSAPSPYEQYF. The CDR3 DNA reads as TGCAGTGCTCCCTCTCCCTACGAGCAGTACTTC.

This clone has more than one count but fewer than ten. The J gene is TRBJ1-4, the V gene TRBV28; perhaps TRBD1 as D (5 bases). Trimming shortened V by 6 bases and J by 8 bases, and 13 bases separated the two germline ends. This CDR3 contains 13 residues. Germline V gene data show CDR1 as MDHEN and CDR2 as SYDVKM. In DNA form, the CDR3 reads TGTGCCAGCAGCATTGCAGGGTCGGAAAAACTGTTTTTT. The encoded protein is CASSIAGSEKLFF.

The chain is built from TRBV28 and TRBJ2-3; 14 bases line up with TRBD2. Germline-derived CDR1 and CDR2 are MDHEN and SYDVKM. Losses at the gene ends were 6 bases for V and 7 bases for J; bases not matched to a gene: 6. The CDR3 is 15 residues long. This CDR3 reads CASRGTSGSVNTQYF. The CDR3 bases are TGTGCCAGCAGGGGGACTAGCGGGAGTGTTAATACGCAGTATTTT.

The chain couples TRBV9 to TRBJ2-1; weak D call: TRBD2 (6 bases). The germline gives CDR1 SGDLS, CDR2 YYNGEE. V lost 3 bases to trimming and J lost 8 bases, with 15 bases between them. The CDR3 contains 14 residues. The CDR3 protein is CASSGDASVYEQFF. The CDR3 region has the DNA TGTGCCAGCAGCGGGGATGCTAGCGTCTATGAGCAGTTCTTC.

This chain uses TRBV11-2 with TRBJ2-7; TRBD1 agrees at 8 bases. The CDR3 loop spans 15 amino acids. With 4 bases clipped from V and 2 bases from J, the junction kept 7 bases outside the gene matches. Per the germline V gene, CDR1 is SGHAT and CDR2 is FQNNGV. DNA of the CDR3: TGTGCCAGCAGCTCTAGGACAGGGTTGGCCTACGAGCAGTACTTC. This encodes CASSSRTGLAYEQYF.

This chain connects TRBV30 to TRBJ2-1; 7 bases align to TRBD2. This CDR3 contains 14 residues. Germline lookup yields CDR1 GTSNPN and CDR2 SVGIG (reference sequence). The ends lost 2 bases at V and 1 base at J; junction bases unmatched: 2. The chain's CDR3 is CAWSRGVSYNEQFF. CDR3 nucleotides: TGTGCCTGGAGTCGGGGGGTATCCTACAATGAGCAGTTCTTC.

J is TRBJ1-5 and V is TRBV18, with 7 bases fitting TRBD1. The V gene end was trimmed by 3 bases and the J gene end by 5 bases; junction bases not matched to a gene: 7. Germline V gives CDR1 KGHSH, CDR2 LQKENI. CDR3 size: 15 residues. CDR3 DNA sequence: TGTGCCAGCTCACCCCAGGGGGGTTCGGATCAGCCCCAGCATTTT. It encodes CASSPQGGSDQPQHF.

There are a few counts of this clone. The chain uses TRBV11-2 and TRBJ2-7; D gene unclear. Germline V gives CDR1 SGHAT, CDR2 FQNNGV. The CDR3 is 15 amino acids. V lost 5 bases and J lost 6, with 20 bases in between. Written as DNA, the CDR3 is TGTGCCAGCAGCCCCAACGTCGACCCAAGGAGCGAGCAGTACTTC. It codes for CASSPNVDPRSEQYF.

The genes are TRBV5-1 and TRBJ2-7; 11 bases map to TRBD2. Germline CDR1 and CDR2: SGHRS and YFSETQ. The CDR3 has 18 residues. V trimming: 7 bases; J trimming: 7 bases; junction bases outside the gene matches: 22. CDR3 region: CASSRQGGSGRAFSEQYF. The CDR3, as DNA: TGCGCCAGCTCCCGACAGGGCGGTAGCGGGAGGGCCTTTTCAGAGCAGTACTTC.

J is TRBJ2-7 and V is TRBV6-5, with D possibly TRBD2 on 5 matching bases. The CDR3 covers 15 residues. V lost 0 bases and J lost 0, with 9 bases in between. Per germline, CDR1 MNHEY and CDR2 SVGAGI. In nucleotides, the CDR3 is TGTGCCAGCAGTTACTCACGGGGAGACTCCTACGAGCAGTACTTC. It encodes CASSYSRGDSYEQYF.

In its sample, this clone was seen a few times. The chain couples TRBV5-1 to TRBJ2-1, with TRBD2 matching over 7 bases. CDR3 length: 14 residues. V lost 9 bases to trimming and J lost 0 bases; unmatched junction nucleotides: 6. Germline V gene sequence: CDR1 SGHRS, CDR2 YFSETQ. This CDR3 reads CATGAGASYNEQFF. The CDR3 coding sequence is TGCGCCACCGGGGCGGGAGCCTCCTACAATGAGCAGTTCTTC.

V and J are TRBV28 and TRBJ2-2; weak D call: TRBD2 (6 bases). Germline V CDR1 and CDR2: MDHEN, SYDVKM. V gave up 2 bases and J gave up 7 bases, with 17 bases separating them. The CDR3 has 16 amino acids. The chain's CDR3 is CASSLAVAERGGELFF. CDR3 in DNA: TGTGCCAGCAGTTTAGCGGTAGCGGAGAGGGGCGGGGAGCTGTTTTTT.